This T cell receptor beta chain is from a study of shared clonotypes between healthy human individuals (dated by TCRdb to about 2020). For the wider study: Two women and a few men aged 18 to 49 years were included in the cohort. Per donor, three plates each were used for CD4 naive and CD4 memory, two for CD8 naive, and one for CD8 memory. To estimate repertoire size and how much clonotypes are shared between individuals, the study performed deep sequencing of blood TCR repertoires from about five healthy adults. Different laboratories and diverse techniques were used to prepare libraries and sequence TCR repertoires, to increase sequencing depth and limit assay-specific biases. Between about 0.94 and 8.9 billion PBMCs per donor were obtained by leukapheresis.

Study-wide conclusions, independent of this receptor: Based on pairwise subsampling, the degree of clonotype sharing among donors was expected to be affected by sequencing depth. Rarefaction of sorted-subset datasets indicated incomplete sequencing despite the large sequencing depth. Naive subsets generally had larger estimated clonotype richness than memory subsets did. Sampling was limited to blood, and TCR repertoires in tissue likely differ from TCR repertoires in blood. Sharing across a few donors was observed for about 4.8% of naive CD4, over 3% of naive CD8, 2.3% of memory CD4, and roughly 0.4% of memory CD8 clonotypes. Compared with non-shared clonotypes, clonotypes shared by all four sorted-subset donors had higher generation probabilities. The genetic and exposure-history diversity represented was limited by the small number of donors.

TCR CDR3 regions were amplified from genomic DNA by multiplex PCR using the deep immunoSEQ assay. For each cell subset, the extracted genomic DNA was distributed evenly across all wells of several immunoSEQ 96-well plates, and each plate served as one replicate. Each replicate PCR for sorted subsets received around 200 ng genomic DNA, equal to 30,000 or so T cell genomes. The purified libraries were quantified using a Qubit 3.0 fluorometer, sized with a Bioanalyzer 2100, and then quantified again using the KAPA Library Quantification kit. Every immunoSEQ 96-well plate was sequenced on a separate single-read 150-cycle Illumina NextSeq 550 flow cell. In the paper's pipeline: Because the immunoSEQ output included only junctional sequences and no quality scores, the filtering could not be the same as the filtering used for full-length reads. Sequences were annotated with PyIR, a Python wrapper for IgBLAST v1.9, using IMGT germline references to assign V/J genes and CDR3. Reads were removed for weak V/J assignments (E-value above 1e-6), missing CDR3, stop codons, out-of-frame junctions, or ambiguous translated residues. V3J clonotypes were defined by identical inferred V gene, J gene, and CDR3 amino acid sequence. The percentage overlap between two repertoires was calculated by dividing the number of shared unique clonotypes by the size of the smaller repertoire. Repertoire richness was assessed with RTK rarefaction, the Chao1 estimator, and Recon v2.1 estimates of unobserved clonotypes. Generation probabilities were computed with OLGA for all TCRbeta clonotypes obtained by the gDNA method from several donors. Drawn from immuneACCESS, this table holds only the in-frame rearrangements with V and J called that TCRdb kept. Clones are partly lost; checked studies trace under half to an unresolved V gene and leave the rest unexplained. The D gene and trimming were derived from the DNA, and the V and J assignments and clone size from that table. Within this sample are a few hundred thousand clones, with 97% of them counted one time only. About 0.057% of the sample belongs to the ten largest clones.

Healthy HIV-negative adults with no recently reported acute infections or vaccinations were included as donors. Only Caucasian adults living in Nashville, Tennessee, USA were represented among the donors. CD4+ T cells were enriched through magnetic negative selection, after which naive cells were positively selected on CD45RA and the remaining negative fraction served as the memory subset. Blood was obtained by leukapheresis, after which PBMCs were separated by Ficoll-Histopaque density gradient centrifugation and cryopreserved in liquid nitrogen vapor phase. Purity and quantity of every magnetically sorted T cell population were checked by analytical flow cytometry. Each sorted fraction had its genomic DNA isolated and then quantified by UV absorbance on a Nanodrop 2000c. Comment on this clone: This receptor's antigen is unknown. No much larger clone exists at a distance of one base, and base qualities are not known.

The CDR3 contains 19 residues, cysteine and phenylalanine counted. CDR3 DNA is the only sequence kept; it has 57 bases, read in frame from the first base. The chain joins TRBV21-1 to TRBJ2-2; no DNA check was done on the table's D call, TRBD1. TRBV21-1 is listed as a pseudogene. The sample comprised naive CD4+ T cells sorted from blood. What the cell subset or site label conveys for this sample: CD45RA+ positively selected. The TCR originated in a woman aged 25 to 39 in good health. The DNA sequence is TGTGCCAGCCTCATCTGGAGACGGGACACGATATCGAACACCGGGGAGCTGTTTTTT. It translates as CASLIWRRDTISNTGELFF.